This note documents a single T cell receptor beta chain sequence. The data belong to a study of shared clonotypes between healthy human individuals. The repertoire was sequenced with immunoSEQ multiplex PCR; TCRdb's copy has only in-frame clones and lacks some. The sample shows 530,000 or so clones, around 79% of them seen only once. V was cut by 3 bases and J by 0 bases, with 14 bases left in between. The CDR3 has 17 amino acids. Germline V gene sequence: CDR1 MDHEN, CDR2 SYDVKM. The specimen sequenced was PBMCs. The sequence was collected from a woman aged 40 to 49 in good health. Some clones in this sample may be carry-over from other donors' samples. The chain carries TRBV28 and TRBJ2-2, with D perhaps matching TRBD2 (7 bases). The CDR3 nucleotides read TGTGCCAGCAGTTTTTTGGGGGGGCCGGCGAACACCGGGGAGCTGTTTTTT. This gives the protein CASSFLGGPANTGELFF.